Ten or more counts support the clone carrying this T cell receptor (beta chain). Its antigen is not identified. The junction had 8 bases not matched to a gene; V was cut back by 5 bases and J by 2 bases. Germline V lookup: CDR1 SGHTA, CDR2 FQGNSA. The CDR3 length is 16 residues. This sample is drawn from a study of T cell repertoires in cytomegalovirus infection. Whole-study context: Recently identified HLA-C-restricted and well-studied HLA-B-restricted CMV epitopes were used. Shared public TCR beta signatures pointed to both CMV infection and a matching HLA type. Regarding the study as a whole: CMV-specific TCR beta clonotypes restricted by HLA-C were the ones dominating the ex vivo response. Totalled public TCR beta family frequency picked out people who carried CMV plus the relevant HLA.

A single record per CDR3 protein comes from TCRdb applying MiXCR to the reads. The data show approximately 300,000 distinct CDR3 sequences, under 35% seen once. Sequencing was performed on cultured PBMCs, taken from culture after CMV antigen stimulation. This clonotype was obtained from a human donor in good health (CMV status not recorded). Some clones in this sample may be carry-over from other donors' samples. V and J are TRBV7-2 and TRBJ2-5; 10 bases align to TRBD2. CDR3 amino acids: CASSPGLAVLQETQYF. DNA for the CDR3: TGTGCCAGCAGCCCTGGACTAGCGGTACTTCAAGAGACCCAGTACTTC.